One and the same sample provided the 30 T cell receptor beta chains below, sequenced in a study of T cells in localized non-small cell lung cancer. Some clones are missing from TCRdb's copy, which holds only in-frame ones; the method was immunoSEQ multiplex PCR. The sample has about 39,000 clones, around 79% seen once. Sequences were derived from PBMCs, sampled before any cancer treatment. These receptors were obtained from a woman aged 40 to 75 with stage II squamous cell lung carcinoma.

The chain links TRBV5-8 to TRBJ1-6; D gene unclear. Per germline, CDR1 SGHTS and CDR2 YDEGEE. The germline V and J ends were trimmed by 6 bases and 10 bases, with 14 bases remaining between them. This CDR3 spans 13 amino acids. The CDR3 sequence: CASNPLEVSPLHF. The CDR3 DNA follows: TGTGCCAGCAACCCTCTAGAAGTGTCACCCCTCCACTTT.

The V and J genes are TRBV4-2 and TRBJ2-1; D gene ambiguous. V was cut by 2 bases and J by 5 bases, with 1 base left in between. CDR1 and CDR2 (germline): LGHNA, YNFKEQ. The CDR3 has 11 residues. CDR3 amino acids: CASSQNNEQFF. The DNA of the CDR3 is TGTGCCAGCAGCCAAAACAATGAGCAGTTCTTC.

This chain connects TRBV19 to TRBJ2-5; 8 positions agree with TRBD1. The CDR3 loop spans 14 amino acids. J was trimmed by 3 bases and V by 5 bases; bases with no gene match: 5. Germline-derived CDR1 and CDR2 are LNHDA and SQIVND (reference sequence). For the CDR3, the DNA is TGTGCCAGTAGTGAGGGACAGGCCAAAGAGACCCAGTACTTC. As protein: CASSEGQAKETQYF.

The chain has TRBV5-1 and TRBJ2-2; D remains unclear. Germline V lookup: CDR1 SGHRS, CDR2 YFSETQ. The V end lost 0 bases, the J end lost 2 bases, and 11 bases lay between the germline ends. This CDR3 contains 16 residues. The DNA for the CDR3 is TGCGCCAGCAGCTTGGCCGCCACAGCAAACACCGGGGAGCTGTTTTTT. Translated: CASSLAATANTGELFF.

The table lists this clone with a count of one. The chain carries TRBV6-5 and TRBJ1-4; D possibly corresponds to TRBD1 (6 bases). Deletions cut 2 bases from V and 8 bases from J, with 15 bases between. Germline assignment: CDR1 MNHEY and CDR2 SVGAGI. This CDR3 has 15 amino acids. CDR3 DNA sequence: TGTGCCAGCAGTTACGCTCTGGGGGGGGGCGAAAAACTGTTTTTT. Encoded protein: CASSYALGGGEKLFF.

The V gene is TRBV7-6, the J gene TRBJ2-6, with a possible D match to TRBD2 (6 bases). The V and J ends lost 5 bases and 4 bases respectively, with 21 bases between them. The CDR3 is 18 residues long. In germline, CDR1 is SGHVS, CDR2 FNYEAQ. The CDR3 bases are TGTGCCAGCAGCCCGACCGGGGGACCCTTGGAAGGGGCCAACGTCCTGACTTTC. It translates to CASSPTGGPLEGANVLTF.

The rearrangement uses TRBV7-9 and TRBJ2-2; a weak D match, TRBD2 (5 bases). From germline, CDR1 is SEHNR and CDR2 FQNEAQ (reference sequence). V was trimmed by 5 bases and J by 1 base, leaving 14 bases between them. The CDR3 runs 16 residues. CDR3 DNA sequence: TGTGCCAGCAGCACTACCCCCGCGGGGAACACCGGGGAGCTGTTTTTT. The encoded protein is CASSTTPAGNTGELFF.

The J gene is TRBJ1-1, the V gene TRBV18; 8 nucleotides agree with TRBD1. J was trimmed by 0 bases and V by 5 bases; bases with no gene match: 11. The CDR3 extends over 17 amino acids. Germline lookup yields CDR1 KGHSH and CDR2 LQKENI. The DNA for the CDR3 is TGTGCCAGCTCAGCTATATCGACAGGGGAAATGAACACTGAAGCTTTCTTT. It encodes CASSAISTGEMNTEAFF. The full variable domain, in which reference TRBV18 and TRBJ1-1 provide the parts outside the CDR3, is NAGVMQNPRHLVRRRGQEARLRCSPMKGHSHVYWYRQLPEEGLKFMVYLQKENIIDESGMPKERFSAEFPKEGPSILRIQQVVRGDSAAYFCASSAISTGEMNTEAFFGQGTRLTVV.

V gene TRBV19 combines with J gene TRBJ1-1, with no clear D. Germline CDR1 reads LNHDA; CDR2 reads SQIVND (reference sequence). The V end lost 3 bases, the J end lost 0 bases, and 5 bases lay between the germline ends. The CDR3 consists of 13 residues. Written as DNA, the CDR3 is TGTGCCAGTAGTATTAGTCTGAACACTGAAGCTTTCTTT. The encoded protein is CASSISLNTEAFF.

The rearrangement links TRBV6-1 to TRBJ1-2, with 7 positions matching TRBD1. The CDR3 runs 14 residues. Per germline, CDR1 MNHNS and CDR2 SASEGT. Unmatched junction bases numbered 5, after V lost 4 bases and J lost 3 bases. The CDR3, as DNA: TGTGCCAGCAGTGGACAGGGAGGAGACTATGGCTACACCTTC. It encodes CASSGQGGDYGYTF.

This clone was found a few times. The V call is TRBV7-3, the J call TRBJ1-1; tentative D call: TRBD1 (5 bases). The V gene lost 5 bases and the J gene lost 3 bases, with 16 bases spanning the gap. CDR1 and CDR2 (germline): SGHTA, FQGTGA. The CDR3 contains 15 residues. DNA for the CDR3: TGTGCCAGCAGCCCGGGGCTGGCAGGGTACACTGAAGCTTTCTTT. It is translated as CASSPGLAGYTEAFF.

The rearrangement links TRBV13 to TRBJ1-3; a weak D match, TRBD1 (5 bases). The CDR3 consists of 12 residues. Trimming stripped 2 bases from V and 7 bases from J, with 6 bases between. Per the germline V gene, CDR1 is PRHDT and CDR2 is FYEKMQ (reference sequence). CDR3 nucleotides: TGTGCCAGCAGCTTATGGGGGAACACCATATATTTT. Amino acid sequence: CASSLWGNTIYF.

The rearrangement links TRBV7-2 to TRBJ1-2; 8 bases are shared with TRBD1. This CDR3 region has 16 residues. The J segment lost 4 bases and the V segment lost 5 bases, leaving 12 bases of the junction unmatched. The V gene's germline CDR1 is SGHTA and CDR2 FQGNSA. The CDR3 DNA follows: TGTGCCAGCAGCGCCCGTGGACAGGGCTGGGGCTATGGCTACACCTTC. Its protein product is CASSARGQGWGYGYTF.

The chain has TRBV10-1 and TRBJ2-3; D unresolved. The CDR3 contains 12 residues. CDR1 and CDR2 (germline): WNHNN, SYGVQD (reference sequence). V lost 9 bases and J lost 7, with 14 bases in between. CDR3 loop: CASSESGNTQYF. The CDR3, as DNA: TGCGCCAGTTCGGAGAGTGGGAATACGCAGTATTTT.

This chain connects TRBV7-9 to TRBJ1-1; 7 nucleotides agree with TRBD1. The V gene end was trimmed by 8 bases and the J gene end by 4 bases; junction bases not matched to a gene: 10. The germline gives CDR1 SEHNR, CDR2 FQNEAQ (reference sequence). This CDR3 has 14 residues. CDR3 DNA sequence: TGTGCCAGCCGAGGAGGGGGCGATGGCACTGAAGCTTTCTTT. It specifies CASRGGGDGTEAFF.

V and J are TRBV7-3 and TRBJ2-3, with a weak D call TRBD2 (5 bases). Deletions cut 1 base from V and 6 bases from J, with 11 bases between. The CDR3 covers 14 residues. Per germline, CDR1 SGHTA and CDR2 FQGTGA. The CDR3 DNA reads TGTGCCAGCAGCTTAAACGGACTTGGGGATACGCAGTATTTT. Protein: CASSLNGLGDTQYF.

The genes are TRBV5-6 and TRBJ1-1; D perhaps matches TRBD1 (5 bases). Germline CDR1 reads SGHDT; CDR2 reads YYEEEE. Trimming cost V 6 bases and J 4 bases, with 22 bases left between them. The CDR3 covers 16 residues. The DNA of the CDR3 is TGTGCCAGCACTATTGAGGGATGGGGGATAGGCACTGAAGCTTTCTTT. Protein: CASTIEGWGIGTEAFF.

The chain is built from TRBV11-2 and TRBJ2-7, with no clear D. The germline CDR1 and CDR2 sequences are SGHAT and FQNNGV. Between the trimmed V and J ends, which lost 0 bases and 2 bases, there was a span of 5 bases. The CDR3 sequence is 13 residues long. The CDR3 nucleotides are TGTGCCAGCAGCTTAGATAGGGCCTACGAGCAGTACTTC. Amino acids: CASSLDRAYEQYF.

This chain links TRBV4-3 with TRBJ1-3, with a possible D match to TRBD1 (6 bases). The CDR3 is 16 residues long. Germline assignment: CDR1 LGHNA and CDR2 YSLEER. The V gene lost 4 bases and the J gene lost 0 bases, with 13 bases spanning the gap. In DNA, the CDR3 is TGCGCCAGCAGCCCAGGGGCAGGCCACTCTGGAAACACCATATATTTT. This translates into CASSPGAGHSGNTIYF.

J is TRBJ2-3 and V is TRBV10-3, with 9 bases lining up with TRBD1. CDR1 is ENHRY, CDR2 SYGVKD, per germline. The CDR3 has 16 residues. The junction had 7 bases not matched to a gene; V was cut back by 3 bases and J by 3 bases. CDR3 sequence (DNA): TGTGCCATCAGTGAACAACAGGGGGCAGGAACAGATACGCAGTATTTT. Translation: CAISEQQGAGTDTQYF.

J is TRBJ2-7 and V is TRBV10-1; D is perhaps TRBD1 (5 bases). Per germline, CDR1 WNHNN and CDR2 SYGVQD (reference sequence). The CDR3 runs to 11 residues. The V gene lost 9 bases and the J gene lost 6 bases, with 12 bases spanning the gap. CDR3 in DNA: TGCGCCAGGGGGCTACGAAGCGAGCAGTACGTC. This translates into CARGLRSEQYV.

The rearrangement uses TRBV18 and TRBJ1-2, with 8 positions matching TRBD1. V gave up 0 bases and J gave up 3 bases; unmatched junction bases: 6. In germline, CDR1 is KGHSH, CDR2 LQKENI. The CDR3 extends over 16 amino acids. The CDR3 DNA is TGTGCCAGCTCACCACCCCAGGGGGCCGTTTACTATGGCTACACCTTC. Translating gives CASSPPQGAVYYGYTF.

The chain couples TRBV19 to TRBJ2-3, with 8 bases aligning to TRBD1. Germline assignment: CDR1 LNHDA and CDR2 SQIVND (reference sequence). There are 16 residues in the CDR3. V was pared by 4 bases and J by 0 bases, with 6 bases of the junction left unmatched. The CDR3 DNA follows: TGTGCCAGTAGTAGACGGACAGGGCCTAGCACAGATACGCAGTATTTT. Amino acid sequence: CASSRRTGPSTDTQYF.

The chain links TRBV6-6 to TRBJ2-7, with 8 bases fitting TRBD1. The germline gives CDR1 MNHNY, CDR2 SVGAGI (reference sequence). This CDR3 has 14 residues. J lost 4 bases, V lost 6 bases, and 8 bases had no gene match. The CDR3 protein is CASRTGDRPYEQYF. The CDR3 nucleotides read TGTGCCAGCAGGACGGGGGACAGGCCTTACGAGCAGTACTTC.

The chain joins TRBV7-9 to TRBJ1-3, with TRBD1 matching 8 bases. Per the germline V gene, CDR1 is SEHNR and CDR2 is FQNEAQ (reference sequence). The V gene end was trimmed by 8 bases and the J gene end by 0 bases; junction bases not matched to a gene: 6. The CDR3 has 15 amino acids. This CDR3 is CASRQGPSSGNTIYF. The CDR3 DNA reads TGTGCCAGCCGACAGGGGCCCTCCTCTGGAAACACCATATATTTT.

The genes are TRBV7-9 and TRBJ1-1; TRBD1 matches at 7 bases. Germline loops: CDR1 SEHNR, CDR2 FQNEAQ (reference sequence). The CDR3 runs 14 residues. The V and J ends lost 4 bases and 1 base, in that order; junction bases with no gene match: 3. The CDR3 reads CASSWDRSNTEAFF. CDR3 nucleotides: TGTGCCAGCAGCTGGGACAGATCGAACACTGAAGCTTTCTTT.

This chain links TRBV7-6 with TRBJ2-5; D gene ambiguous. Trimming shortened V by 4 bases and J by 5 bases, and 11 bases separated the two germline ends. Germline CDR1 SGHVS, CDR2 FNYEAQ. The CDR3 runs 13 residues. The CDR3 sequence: CASSSRVVETQYF. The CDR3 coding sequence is TGTGCCAGCAGCTCGAGAGTCGTGGAGACCCAGTACTTC. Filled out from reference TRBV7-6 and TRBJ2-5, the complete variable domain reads GAGVSQSPRYKVTKRGQDVALRCDPISGHVSLYWYRQALGQGPEFLTYFNYEAQQDKSGLPNDRFSAERPEGSISTLTIQRTEQRDSAMYRCASSSRVVETQYFGPGTRLLVL.

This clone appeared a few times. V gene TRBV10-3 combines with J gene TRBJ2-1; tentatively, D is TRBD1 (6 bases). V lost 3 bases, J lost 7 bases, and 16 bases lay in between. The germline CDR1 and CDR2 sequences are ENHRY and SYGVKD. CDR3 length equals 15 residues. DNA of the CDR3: TGTGCCATCAGTGATGGGGACATTGGGCAAAATGAGCAGTTCTTC. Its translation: CAISDGDIGQNEQFF.

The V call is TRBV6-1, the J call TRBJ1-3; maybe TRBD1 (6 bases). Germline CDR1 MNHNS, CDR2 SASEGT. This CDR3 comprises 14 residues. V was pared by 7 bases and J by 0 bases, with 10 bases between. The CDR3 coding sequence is TGTGCCAGCAAAGACAGGAACTCTGGAAACACCATATATTTT. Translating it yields CASKDRNSGNTIYF.

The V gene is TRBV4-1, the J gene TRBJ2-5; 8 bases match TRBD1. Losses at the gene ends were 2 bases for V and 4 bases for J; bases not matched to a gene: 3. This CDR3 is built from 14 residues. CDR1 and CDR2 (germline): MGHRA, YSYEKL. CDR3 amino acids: CASSQTDRGETQYF. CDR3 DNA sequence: TGCGCCAGCAGCCAAACAGACAGGGGAGAGACCCAGTACTTC.